This TCR beta chain was identified during a study of T cell repertoires in cytomegalovirus infection (dated by TCRdb to between 2017 and 2020). Background on the whole study: Recently identified HLA-C-restricted CMV epitopes, whose presentation resists viral immunomodulation, were targeted by peptide stimulations together with well-studied HLA-B-restricted epitopes. Because public TCR beta signatures pointed to carriage of CMV infection together with the matching HLA type, the HLA type of each donor mattered for the analysis. Summary of the overall study and its limitations: In both this cohort and an independent cohort of approximately 350 donors, the cumulative frequency of public TCR beta family members distinguished carriers of CMV infection plus the relevant HLA type. In the ex vivo response, HLA-C-restricted CMV-specific TCR beta clonotypes were dominant, and in two of eight donors the single most frequent clonotype came from this HLA-C-restricted group.

The sequencing machine was an Illumina HiSeq 1500. Through fastp at Q25 and MiXCR, TCRdb rebuilt clones from the public reads, retaining in-frame beta chains. All rows with the same CDR3 protein become a single entry with the most common DNA and genes. The sample yields some 900,000 distinct CDR3 sequences; 32% were counted once. The ten most abundant clones make up approximately 13% of the sample. As regards this clonotype: Its antigen remains unidentified. No much larger clonotype is one base removed from it; base qualities were not supplied.

Via the germline V gene, CDR1 is SGHVS and CDR2 FNYEAQ. Trimming removed 5 bases from V and 11 bases from J, leaving 10 bases between the germline ends. There are 11 amino acids in the CDR3, from cysteine to phenylalanine inclusive. Left in the record is the CDR3 DNA by itself, 33 bases read in frame from the first base. The treatment or condition label here, explained by the study, means: in vitro stimulation with specific CMV peptide epitopes to enrich CMV-specific T cells. The origin of this receptor is a human donor in good health (CMV status not recorded). Some clones in this sample may be carry-over from other donors' samples. The chain uses TRBV7-6 and TRBJ2-1, and TRBD1 may be the D gene, going by 5 matching bases. The starting material was cultured CD8+ T cells from PBMCs, obtained from culture after CMV antigen stimulation. The DNA is as follows: TGTGCCAGCAGCACCCCAGGGAAGCAGTTCTTC. Translated, it gives CASSTPGKQFF.